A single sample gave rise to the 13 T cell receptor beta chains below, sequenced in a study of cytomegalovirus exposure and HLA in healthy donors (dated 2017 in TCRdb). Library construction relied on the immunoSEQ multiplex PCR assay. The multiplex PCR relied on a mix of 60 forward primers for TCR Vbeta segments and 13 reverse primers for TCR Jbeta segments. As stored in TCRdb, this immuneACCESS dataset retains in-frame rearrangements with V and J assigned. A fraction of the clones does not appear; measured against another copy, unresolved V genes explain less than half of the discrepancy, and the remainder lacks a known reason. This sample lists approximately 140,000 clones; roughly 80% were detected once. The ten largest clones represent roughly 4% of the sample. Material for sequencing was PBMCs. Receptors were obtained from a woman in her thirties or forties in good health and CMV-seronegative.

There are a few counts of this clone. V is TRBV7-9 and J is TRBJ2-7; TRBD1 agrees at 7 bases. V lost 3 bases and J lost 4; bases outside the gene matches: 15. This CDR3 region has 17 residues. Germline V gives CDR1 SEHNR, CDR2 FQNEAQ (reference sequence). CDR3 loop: CASSFTGDPGFGYEQYF. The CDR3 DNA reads TGTGCCAGCAGCTTTACAGGGGACCCCGGATTTGGGTACGAGCAGTACTTC.

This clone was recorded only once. DNA for the CDR3: TGTGCCAGCAGCCAACCCTATGAGCAGTTCTTC. Protein sequence: CASSQPYEQFF. The rearrangement links TRBV4-2 to TRBJ2-1, with D hard to call. CDR3 length: 11 residues. The V gene lost 2 bases and the J gene lost 8 bases, with 4 bases spanning the gap. In germline, CDR1 is LGHNA, CDR2 YNFKEQ.

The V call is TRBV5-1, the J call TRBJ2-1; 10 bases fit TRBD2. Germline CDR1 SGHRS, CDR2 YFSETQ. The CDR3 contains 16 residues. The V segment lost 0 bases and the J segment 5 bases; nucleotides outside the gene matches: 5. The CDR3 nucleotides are TGCGCCAGCAGCTTGGTATTAGCGGGAGGTGACAATGAGCAGTTCTTC. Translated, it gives CASSLVLAGGDNEQFF.

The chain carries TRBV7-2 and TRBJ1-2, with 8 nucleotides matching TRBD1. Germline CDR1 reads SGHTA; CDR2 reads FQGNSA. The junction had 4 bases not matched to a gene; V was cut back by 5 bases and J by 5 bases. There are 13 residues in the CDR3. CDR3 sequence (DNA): TGTGCCAGCAGCCCGGACAGGGTGTATGGCTACACCTTC. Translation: CASSPDRVYGYTF.

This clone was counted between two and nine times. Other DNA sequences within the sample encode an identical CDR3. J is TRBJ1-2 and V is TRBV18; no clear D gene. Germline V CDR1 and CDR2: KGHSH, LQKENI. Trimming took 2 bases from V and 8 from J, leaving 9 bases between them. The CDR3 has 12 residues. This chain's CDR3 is CASSPEGYGYTF. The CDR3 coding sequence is TGTGCCAGCTCACCAGAGGGCTACGGCTACACCTTC.

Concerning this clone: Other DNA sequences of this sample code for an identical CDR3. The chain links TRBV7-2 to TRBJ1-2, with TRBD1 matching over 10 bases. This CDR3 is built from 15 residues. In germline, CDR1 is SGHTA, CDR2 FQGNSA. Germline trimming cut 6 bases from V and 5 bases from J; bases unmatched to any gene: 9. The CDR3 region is CASSPDRGQGYGYTF. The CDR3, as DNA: TGTGCCAGCAGTCCCGACAGGGGGCAGGGTTATGGCTACACCTTC.

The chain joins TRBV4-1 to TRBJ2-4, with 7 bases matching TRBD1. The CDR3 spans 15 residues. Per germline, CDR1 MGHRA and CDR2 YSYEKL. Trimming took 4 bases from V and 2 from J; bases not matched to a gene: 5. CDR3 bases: TGCGCCAGCAGCCGGGGACAGTCCCCCAAAAACATTCAGTACTTC. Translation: CASSRGQSPKNIQYF.

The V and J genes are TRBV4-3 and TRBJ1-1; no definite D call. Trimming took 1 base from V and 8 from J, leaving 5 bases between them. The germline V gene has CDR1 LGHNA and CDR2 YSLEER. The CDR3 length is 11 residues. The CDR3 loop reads CASSQGQEAFF. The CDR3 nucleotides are TGCGCCAGCAGCCAAGGGCAGGAAGCTTTCTTT.

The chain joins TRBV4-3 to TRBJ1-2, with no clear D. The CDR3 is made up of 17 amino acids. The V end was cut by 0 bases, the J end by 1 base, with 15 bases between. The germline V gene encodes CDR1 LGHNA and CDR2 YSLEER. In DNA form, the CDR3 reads TGCGCCAGCAGCCAAGAAGCGACGGTCCAAGGTAACTATGGCTACACCTTC. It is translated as CASSQEATVQGNYGYTF.

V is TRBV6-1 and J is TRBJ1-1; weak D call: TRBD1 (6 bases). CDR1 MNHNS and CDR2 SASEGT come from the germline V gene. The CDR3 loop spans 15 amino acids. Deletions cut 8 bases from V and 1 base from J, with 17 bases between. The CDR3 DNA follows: TGTGCCAGCTACCGCGGGGGCAACCCGAACACTGAAGCTTTCTTT. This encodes CASYRGGNPNTEAFF.

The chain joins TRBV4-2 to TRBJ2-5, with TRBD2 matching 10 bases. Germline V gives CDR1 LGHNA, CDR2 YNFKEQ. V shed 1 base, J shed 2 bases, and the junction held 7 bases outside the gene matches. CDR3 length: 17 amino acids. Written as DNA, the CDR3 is TGTGCCAGCAGCCAAGGGCTAGCGGGGGAAATACAAGAGACCCAGTACTTC. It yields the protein CASSQGLAGEIQETQYF.

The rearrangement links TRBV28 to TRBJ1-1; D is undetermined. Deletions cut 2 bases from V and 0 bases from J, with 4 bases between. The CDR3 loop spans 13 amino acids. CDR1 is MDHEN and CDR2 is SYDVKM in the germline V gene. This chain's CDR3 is CASSLAMNTEAFF. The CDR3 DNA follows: TGTGCCAGCAGTTTAGCGATGAACACTGAAGCTTTCTTT.

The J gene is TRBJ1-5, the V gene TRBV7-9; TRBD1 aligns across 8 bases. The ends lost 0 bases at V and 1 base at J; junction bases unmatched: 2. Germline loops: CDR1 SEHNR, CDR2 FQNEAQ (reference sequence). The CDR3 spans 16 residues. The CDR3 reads CASSLATGGSNQPQHF. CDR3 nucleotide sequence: TGTGCCAGCAGCTTAGCTACAGGGGGGAGCAATCAGCCCCAGCATTTT.